The 21 T cell receptor beta chains in this list originate from one sample, sequenced in a study of T cell responses to AZD1222 COVID-19 vaccine. Data came from immunoSEQ multiplex PCR; TCRdb stores just in-frame clones and leaves some out. The table has approximately 110,000 clones, 92% seen once; the top ten hold 6% to 9%. The sample in question was peripheral blood, obtained 28 days after the second AZD1222 dose. These receptors came from an adult who received the AZD1222 COVID-19 vaccine.

The J gene is TRBJ1-6, the V gene TRBV2; D not certain. Trimming left V 6 bases short and J 5 bases short, with 14 bases between. The CDR3 sequence is 15 residues long. Germline-derived CDR1 and CDR2 are SNHLY and FYNNEI. The CDR3 sequence is CASRGWTVNNSPLHF. CDR3 coding DNA: TGTGCCAGCAGGGGTTGGACTGTGAATAATTCACCCCTCCACTTT.

The chain carries TRBV7-9 and TRBJ1-4; 8 bases are a match to TRBD1. The CDR3 has 14 amino acids. V lost 4 bases and J lost 7; bases outside the gene matches: 5. Germline CDR1 reads SEHNR; CDR2 reads FQNEAQ (reference sequence). In DNA form, the CDR3 reads TGTGCCAGCAGCTCAGGGACAGGTTTTGAAAAACTGTTTTTT. Its protein is CASSSGTGFEKLFF.

The chain carries TRBV5-1 and TRBJ1-1; 8 bases are shared with TRBD1. The CDR3 has 15 amino acids. V lost 1 base and J lost 3; bases outside the gene matches: 5. CDR1 is SGHRS, CDR2 YFSETQ, per germline. CDR3 in DNA: TGCGCCAGCAGCTTGAGCCCAGGGGGCCACACTGAAGCTTTCTTT. This gives the protein CASSLSPGGHTEAFF.

The V call is TRBV28, the J call TRBJ2-5; 8 nucleotides agree with TRBD2. CDR3 length equals 16 residues. Germline values: CDR1 MDHEN, CDR2 SYDVKM. The trim removed 5 bases at V and 2 bases at J, leaving 10 bases unmatched. The chain's CDR3 is CASSPSGAGVQETQYF. CDR3 nucleotides: TGTGCCAGCAGTCCAAGCGGAGCGGGAGTACAAGAGACCCAGTACTTC.

CDR3 sequence reads: CASSQDWTGLTHF. The CDR3 DNA follows: TGTGCCAGCAGCCAAGACTGGACAGGCTTAACCCACTTT. The chain is built from TRBV3-1 (or the pseudogene TRBV3-2) and TRBJ1-6, with 7 positions matching TRBD1. Trimming at V came to 0 bases and at J to 18 bases, leaving 8 bases not matched to a gene. This CDR3 region has 13 residues. The germline V gene has CDR1 LGHDT and CDR2 YNNKEL (reference sequence).

This clone was detected once. The V and J genes are TRBV27 and TRBJ1-1; TRBD1 aligns across 8 bases. Germline values: CDR1 MNHEY, CDR2 SMNVEV (reference sequence). V shed 3 bases and J 7 bases; nucleotides not matched to a gene: 7. This CDR3 comprises 14 residues. This CDR3 is CASSLGQGANEAFF. The CDR3 region has the DNA TGTGCCAGCAGTTTGGGGCAGGGGGCGAATGAAGCTTTCTTT.

The chain is built from TRBV2 and TRBJ1-1; the match to TRBD1 covers 10 bases. V shed 8 bases, J shed 4 bases, and the junction held 7 bases outside the gene matches. The germline V gene encodes CDR1 SNHLY and CDR2 FYNNEI. CDR3 length equals 14 residues. For the CDR3, the DNA is TGTGCCAGCGACAGGGGGCTCCGGGTCACTGAAGCTTTCTTT. It is translated as CASDRGLRVTEAFF.

The chain links TRBV20-1 to TRBJ2-7; D remains unclear. This CDR3 has 13 amino acids. V lost 3 bases to trimming and J lost 4 bases, with 13 bases between them. CDR1 and CDR2 (germline): DFQATT, SNEGSKA (reference sequence). CDR3: CSASDNQEYEQYF. The CDR3 nucleotides are TGCAGTGCTAGTGATAATCAGGAGTACGAGCAGTACTTC.

The J gene is TRBJ1-6, the V gene TRBV6-5; perhaps TRBD1 as D (6 bases). Germline-derived CDR1 and CDR2 are MNHEY and SVGAGI. The CDR3 totals 16 residues. V lost 2 bases to trimming and J lost 5 bases, with 13 bases between them. In DNA, the CDR3 is TGTGCCAGCAGTTACGCCGGGACAAAGAATAATTCACCCCTCCACTTT. It translates to CASSYAGTKNNSPLHF.

The chain uses TRBV6-5 and TRBJ1-2, with 8 bases fitting TRBD1. The CDR3 is made up of 13 amino acids. Germline loops: CDR1 MNHEY, CDR2 SVGAGI. Trimming took 5 bases from V and 4 from J; bases not matched to a gene: 3. The CDR3 loop is CASSLDRAYGYTF. In DNA, the CDR3 is TGTGCCAGCAGTCTGGACAGGGCCTATGGCTACACCTTC.

The J gene is TRBJ1-3, the V gene TRBV19; D remains ambiguous. The CDR3 sequence is 14 residues long. Trimming left V 10 bases short and J 0 bases short, with 13 bases between. The germline CDR1 and CDR2 sequences are LNHDA and SQIVND (reference sequence). The CDR3 DNA follows: TGTGCCACCAGAAAGGAACTCTCTGGAAACACCATATATTTT. It specifies CATRKELSGNTIYF.

The V and J genes are TRBV5-1 and TRBJ2-1; D may be TRBD1 or TRBD2 (5 bases each). CDR3 length equals 14 residues. From germline, CDR1 is SGHRS and CDR2 YFSETQ. The V end was cut by 2 bases, the J end by 4 bases, with 10 bases between. Here the CDR3 reads CASSFGTKYNEQFF. The CDR3 nucleotides read TGCGCCAGCAGCTTTGGGACCAAATACAATGAGCAGTTCTTC.

CDR3 residues: CASSAYRVGGEKLFF. CDR3 coding DNA: TGTGCCAGCAGTGCGTACAGGGTTGGGGGTGAAAAACTGTTTTTT. The V gene is TRBV2, the J gene TRBJ1-4, with D possibly matching TRBD1 (6 bases). CDR1 and CDR2 (germline): SNHLY, FYNNEI. This CDR3 has 15 amino acids. Deletions cut 4 bases from V and 7 bases from J, with 16 bases between.

The rearrangement joins TRBV15 to TRBJ1-5, with 8 positions matching TRBD1. CDR1 and CDR2 (germline): LNHNV, YYDKDF (reference sequence). The CDR3 is 17 residues long. The V segment lost 0 bases and the J segment 4 bases; nucleotides outside the gene matches: 8. Written as DNA, the CDR3 is TGTGCCACCAGCAGAGATGTATGGACAGGGAGGAATCAGCCCCAGCATTTT. It translates to CATSRDVWTGRNQPQHF.

The chain recombines TRBV30 with TRBJ1-5, with TRBD1 matching 7 bases. V shed 3 bases, J shed 2 bases, and the junction held 7 bases outside the gene matches. The CDR3 has 15 residues. CDR1 and CDR2 (germline): GTSNPN, SVGIG (reference sequence). This CDR3 reads CAWRPRDSCNQPQHF. The DNA of the CDR3 is TGTGCCTGGAGACCCCGGGACAGTTGCAATCAGCCCCAGCATTTT.

The chain is built from TRBV9 and TRBJ1-3; D gene unclear. The ends were cut back, 0 bases at V and 0 bases at J, with 13 bases in the middle. This CDR3 comprises 17 residues. CDR1 is SGDLS and CDR2 is YYNGEE in the germline V gene. As DNA, the CDR3 is TGTGCCAGCAGCGTAGCGTCCGCCTTCCACTCTGGAAACACCATATATTTT. This translates into CASSVASAFHSGNTIYF.

DNA for the CDR3: TGTGCCAGTAGTCCGGGGACTAGCGGGAGAGGCAATGAGCAGTTCTTC. This encodes CASSPGTSGRGNEQFF. The chain links TRBV19 to TRBJ2-1, with 14 nucleotides matching TRBD2. CDR1 LNHDA and CDR2 SQIVND come from the germline V gene (reference sequence). Losses at the gene ends were 5 bases for V and 6 bases for J; bases not matched to a gene: 6. The CDR3 is 16 residues long.

The V call is TRBV24-1, the J call TRBJ2-1; D might be TRBD1 or TRBD2, each matching 6 bases. Germline assignment: CDR1 KGHDR and CDR2 SFDVKD. The CDR3 has 15 amino acids. V was cut by 1 base and J by 10 bases, with 16 bases left in between. The CDR3 nucleotides are TGTGCCACCAGTGATTTCGGGACTTCACAGGGAGAGCAGTTCTTC. It yields the protein CATSDFGTSQGEQFF.

The chain combines TRBV29-1 with TRBJ2-7, with D perhaps matching TRBD1 (5 bases). Trimming shortened V by 0 bases and J by 1 base, and 10 bases separated the two germline ends. Germline assignment: CDR1 SQVTM and CDR2 ANQGSEA. The CDR3 runs 14 residues. The CDR3 protein is CSVEDRTYSYEQYF. CDR3 sequence (DNA): TGCAGCGTTGAAGACAGGACATATTCCTACGAGCAGTACTTC.

This clone came up a few times. The V and J genes are TRBV6-1 and TRBJ2-2; D is unresolved. In germline, CDR1 is MNHNS, CDR2 SASEGT. This CDR3 contains 13 residues. V was shortened by 0 bases and J by 3 bases, with 2 bases between the two germline ends. The CDR3: CASSEADTGELFF. CDR3 nucleotide sequence: TGTGCCAGCAGTGAAGCAGACACCGGGGAGCTGTTTTTT.

V and J are TRBV12-5 and TRBJ2-1; the match to TRBD1 covers 7 bases. The CDR3 is 14 amino acids. CDR1 and CDR2 from the germline V gene are LGHNT and FRNRAP. The ends lost 10 bases at V and 6 bases at J; junction bases unmatched: 12. The DNA for the CDR3 is TGTGCTATACAAAAAGAGGGGGCGCCCAATGAGCAGTTCTTC. Encoded protein: CAIQKEGAPNEQFF.